The 12 T cell receptor beta chains given below trace back to one sample, sequenced in a study of OX40 agonist ivuxolimab in advanced cancers. Libraries were constructed by the immunoSEQ multiplex PCR assay. In TCRdb, the immuneACCESS table is reduced to in-frame sequences with V and J assigned. These tables do not hold every clone; where another copy was compared, an unresolved V gene accounts for under half, and the others remain unexplained. This sample lists 60,000 to 100,000 clones; approximately 90% were detected once. The ten largest clones take up roughly 0.56% of the sample. The sequenced sample was CD4+ or CD8+ T cells sorted from blood, obtained in a trial of the OX40 agonist ivuxolimab. The receptors here all came from an adult with an advanced solid tumor such as melanoma, head and neck, liver or kidney cancer.

The V call is TRBV4-3, the J call TRBJ2-1; TRBD2 might be the D (6 bases). Trimming cost V 4 bases and J 5 bases, with 12 bases left between them. CDR3 length: 14 amino acids. Germline V lookup: CDR1 LGHNA, CDR2 YSLEER. The CDR3 region is CASSLFSGHNEQFF. The DNA of the CDR3 is TGCGCCAGCAGCCTTTTCAGCGGGCACAATGAGCAGTTCTTC.

In this sample, this clone turned up a few times. The CDR3 nucleotides read TGTGCCAGCAGTTACTCCGGGGGGGGCGGTGGCTACACCTTC. Its translation: CASSYSGGGGGYTF. The chain employs TRBV6-5 and TRBJ1-2, with D perhaps matching TRBD1 (6 bases). From germline, CDR1 is MNHEY and CDR2 SVGAGI. V dropped 0 bases and J dropped 7 bases, with 12 bases sitting between them. The CDR3 loop spans 14 amino acids.

The V gene is TRBV20-1, the J gene TRBJ2-7, with D hard to call. Germline V gives CDR1 DFQATT, CDR2 SNEGSKA (reference sequence). Trimming left V 3 bases short and J 4 bases short, with 7 bases between. This CDR3 is built from 11 residues. As DNA, the CDR3 is TGCAGTGCTAGTCCGGAGTACGAGCAGTACTTC. Residues: CSASPEYEQYF.

The chain uses TRBV6-6 and TRBJ1-1, with D hard to call. Germline V gene lookup returns CDR1 MNHNY and CDR2 SVGAGI (reference sequence). V dropped 7 bases and J dropped 1 base, with 13 bases sitting between them. CDR3 length: 14 amino acids. CDR3 sequence: CASTPSGRNTEAFF. Written as DNA, the CDR3 is TGTGCCAGCACCCCCTCCGGACGGAACACTGAAGCTTTCTTT.

The CDR3 sequence: CASSRKVGTGRQETQYF. The CDR3 DNA reads TGTGCCAGCAGCCGAAAGGTGGGGACAGGGCGTCAAGAGACCCAGTACTTC. The chain carries TRBV11-1 and TRBJ2-5, with 9 bases fitting TRBD1. This CDR3 comprises 17 residues. The J segment lost 2 bases and the V segment lost 5 bases, leaving 12 bases of the junction unmatched. Looked up from germline, CDR1 is SGHAT and CDR2 is FQDESV (reference sequence).

V is TRBV19 and J is TRBJ2-2; D gene uncertain. CDR1 LNHDA and CDR2 SQIVND come from the germline V gene (reference sequence). V gave up 9 bases and J gave up 3 bases, with 17 bases separating them. The CDR3 runs to 15 residues. CDR3 amino acids: CARIGPAIHTGELFF. The CDR3 nucleotides are TGTGCCAGGATCGGCCCCGCCATCCACACCGGGGAGCTGTTTTTT. Supplemented by reference TRBV19 and TRBJ2-2, the full variable domain reads DGGITQSPKYLFRKEGQNVTLSCEQNLNHDAMYWYRQDPGQGLRLIYYSQIVNDFQKGDIAEGYSVSREKKESFPLTVTSAQKNPTAFYLCARIGPAIHTGELFFGEGSRLTVL.

The chain has TRBV11-3 and TRBJ2-7; the match to TRBD2 covers 13 bases. V gave up 3 bases and J gave up 3 bases; unmatched junction bases: 8. Germline values: CDR1 SGHNT, CDR2 YENEEA. The CDR3 has 17 residues. CDR3 nucleotide sequence: TGTGCCAGCAGCTTGGGACTAGCGGGGAGGGTCGACTACGAGCAGTACTTC. It specifies CASSLGLAGRVDYEQYF.

The rearrangement joins TRBV9 to TRBJ2-3; TRBD2 aligns across 7 bases. CDR3 size: 16 residues. Per germline, CDR1 SGDLS and CDR2 YYNGEE. With 2 bases clipped from V and 3 bases from J, the junction kept 9 bases outside the gene matches. The CDR3 region is CASSVAGAQYTDTQYF. The CDR3 DNA follows: TGTGCCAGCAGCGTGGCGGGAGCACAGTATACAGATACGCAGTATTTT. The complete variable domain, with remaining parts taken from reference TRBV9 and TRBJ2-3, reads DSGVTQTPKHLITATGQRVTLRCSPRSGDLSVYWYQQSLDQGLQFLIQYYNGEERAKGNILERFSAQQFPDLHSELNLSSLELGDSALYFCASSVAGAQYTDTQYFGPGTRLTVL.

This clone is a singleton in its sample. The rearrangement joins TRBV6-1 to TRBJ2-7; no definite D call. The V and J ends lost 6 bases and 5 bases respectively, with 8 bases between them. The CDR3 length is 11 residues. Germline lookup yields CDR1 MNHNS and CDR2 SASEGT. In DNA, the CDR3 is TGTGCCAGCAGGACCCACGACGAGCAGTACTTC. Translating gives CASRTHDEQYF.

The J gene is TRBJ1-5, the V gene TRBV4-3, with a weak D call TRBD1 (5 bases). With 1 base removed from V and 5 bases from J, the gap between germline ends came to 6 bases. Germline V CDR1 and CDR2: LGHNA, YSLEER. The CDR3 runs 13 residues. Here the CDR3 DNA reads TGCGCCAGCAGCCAAGGCAGGGATCAGCCCCAGCATTTT. This gives the protein CASSQGRDQPQHF.

The chain combines TRBV5-5 with TRBJ1-5, with 7 bases lining up with TRBD1. V lost 1 base to trimming and J lost 2 bases; unmatched junction nucleotides: 9. CDR1 SGHKS and CDR2 YYEKEE come from the germline V gene (reference sequence). This CDR3 is built from 17 residues. The CDR3 nucleotides read TGTGCCAGCAGCTTGTATTATAGGGGGCAAGGCAATCAGCCCCAGCATTTT. Protein product: CASSLYYRGQGNQPQHF.

The V and J genes are TRBV6-5 and TRBJ1-1; D is possibly TRBD1 (6 bases). CDR1 is MNHEY and CDR2 is SVGAGI in the germline V gene. This CDR3 has 15 residues. V gave up 6 bases and J gave up 1 base, with 15 bases separating them. The CDR3 nucleotides read TGTGCCAGCAGCCCATCAGGGGTTGCGAACACTGAAGCTTTCTTT. Protein: CASSPSGVANTEAFF.